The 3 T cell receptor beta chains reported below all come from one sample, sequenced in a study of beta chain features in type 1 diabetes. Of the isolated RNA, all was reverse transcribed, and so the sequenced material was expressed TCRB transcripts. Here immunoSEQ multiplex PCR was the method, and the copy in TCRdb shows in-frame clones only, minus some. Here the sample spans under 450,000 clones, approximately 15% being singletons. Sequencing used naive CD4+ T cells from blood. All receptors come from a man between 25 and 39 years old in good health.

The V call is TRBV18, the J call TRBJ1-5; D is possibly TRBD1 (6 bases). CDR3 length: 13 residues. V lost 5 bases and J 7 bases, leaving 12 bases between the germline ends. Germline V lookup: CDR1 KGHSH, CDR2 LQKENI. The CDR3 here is CASSKEGEQPQHF. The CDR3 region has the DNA TGTGCCAGCTCAAAAGAGGGGGAGCAGCCCCAGCATTTT.

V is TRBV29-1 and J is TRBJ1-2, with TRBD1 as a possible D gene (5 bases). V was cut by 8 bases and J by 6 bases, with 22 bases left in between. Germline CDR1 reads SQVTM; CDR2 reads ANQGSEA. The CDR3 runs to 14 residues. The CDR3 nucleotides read TGCAGCATCCGAAGTGGGACTAAAAGGGATGGCTACACCTTC. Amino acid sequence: CSIRSGTKRDGYTF.

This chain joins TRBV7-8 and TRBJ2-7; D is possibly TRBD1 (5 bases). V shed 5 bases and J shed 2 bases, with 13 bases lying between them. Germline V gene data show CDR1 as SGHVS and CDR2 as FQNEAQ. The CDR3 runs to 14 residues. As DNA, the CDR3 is TGTGCCAGCAGCGCAACAGGTTTCCCCTACGAGCAGTACTTC. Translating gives CASSATGFPYEQYF.